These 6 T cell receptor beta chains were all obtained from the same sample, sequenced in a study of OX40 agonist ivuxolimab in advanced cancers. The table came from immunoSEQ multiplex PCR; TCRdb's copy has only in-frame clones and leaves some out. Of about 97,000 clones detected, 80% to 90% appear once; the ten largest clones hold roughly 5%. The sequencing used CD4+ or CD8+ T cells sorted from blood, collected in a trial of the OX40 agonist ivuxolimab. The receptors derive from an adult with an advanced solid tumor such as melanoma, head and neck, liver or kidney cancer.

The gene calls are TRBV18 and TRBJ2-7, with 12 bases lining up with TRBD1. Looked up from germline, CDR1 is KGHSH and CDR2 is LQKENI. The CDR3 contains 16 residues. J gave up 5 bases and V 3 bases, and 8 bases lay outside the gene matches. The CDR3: CASSPFPGQGANEQYF. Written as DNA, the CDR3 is TGTGCCAGCTCACCTTTTCCGGGACAGGGGGCAAACGAGCAGTACTTC.

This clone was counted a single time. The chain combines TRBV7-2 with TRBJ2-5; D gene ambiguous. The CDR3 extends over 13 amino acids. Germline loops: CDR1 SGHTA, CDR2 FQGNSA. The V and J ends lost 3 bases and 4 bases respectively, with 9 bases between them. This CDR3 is CASSFTEGETQYF. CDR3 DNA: TGTGCCAGCAGCTTTACCGAAGGAGAGACCCAGTACTTC.

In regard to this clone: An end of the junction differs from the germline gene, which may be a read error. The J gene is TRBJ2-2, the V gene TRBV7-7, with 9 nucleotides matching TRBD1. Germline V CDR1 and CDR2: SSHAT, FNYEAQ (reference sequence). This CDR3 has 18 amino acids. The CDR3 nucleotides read TGTGCTAGCAGCTTAGATGCGGGACAGGGCACTAGCACCGGGGAGCTGTTTTTT. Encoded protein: CASSLDAGQGTSTGELFF.

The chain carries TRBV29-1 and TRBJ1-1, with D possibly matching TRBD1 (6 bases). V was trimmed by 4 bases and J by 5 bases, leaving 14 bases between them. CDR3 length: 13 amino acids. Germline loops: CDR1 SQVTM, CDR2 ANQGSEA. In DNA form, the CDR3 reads TGCAGCGTTGTGTGGGGGCCGGATACTGAAGCTTTCTTT. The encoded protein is CSVVWGPDTEAFF.

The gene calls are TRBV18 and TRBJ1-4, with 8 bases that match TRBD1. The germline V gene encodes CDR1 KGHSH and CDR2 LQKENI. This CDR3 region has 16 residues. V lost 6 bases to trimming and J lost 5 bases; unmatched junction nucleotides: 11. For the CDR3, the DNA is TGTGCCAGCTCCCCAGGGGGCCAGGCCCGAAATGAAAAACTGTTTTTT. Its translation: CASSPGGQARNEKLFF.

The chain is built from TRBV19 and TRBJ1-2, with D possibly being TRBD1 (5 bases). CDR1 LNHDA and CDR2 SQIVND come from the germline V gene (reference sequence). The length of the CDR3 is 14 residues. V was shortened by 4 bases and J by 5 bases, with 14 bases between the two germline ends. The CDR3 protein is CASSTRGRRYGYTF. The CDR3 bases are TGTGCCAGTAGTACCCGGGGACGTAGATATGGCTACACCTTC.